The TCR beta chain under discussion was sequenced for a study of blood T cell repertoires in COVID-19. Study-level background: There were acute and convalescent COVID-19 samples, and they came from the United States, Italy and Spain. Sources were T cells, B-cell-depleted T cells, or PBMCs; the material itself was cDNA or gDNA.

The CDR3 loop spans 14 amino acids. V trimming: 4 bases; J trimming: 3 bases; junction bases outside the gene matches: 6. Germline CDR1 and CDR2: SGHRS and YFSETQ. Source study methods: Reference gene primers were amplified, and this amplification served to estimate nucleated cell counts. Clones were read by immunoSEQ multiplex PCR, and TCRdb kept only the in-frame ones, dropping some. Clone size and V and J calls were adopted from that table, with D and trimming inferred from the DNA. Found here are 75,000 to 85,000 clones, 80% to 90% of them singletons; the top ten hold over 35%. The clonotype was recovered from a human donor in a cohort sampled during active COVID-19. Sequencing input: peripheral blood. This rearrangement joins TRBV5-1 to TRBJ2-7; 8 bases are a match to TRBD1. CDR3 sequence (DNA): TGCGCCAGCAGCCCCGTGACAGGGGACTACGAGCAGTACTTC. Translated, it gives CASSPVTGDYEQYF.